This T cell receptor beta chain comes out of a study of blood T cell repertoires in COVID-19 (dated by TCRdb to 2018 to 2021). Looking at the study overall: Samples from collaborators originated in the United States, Italy and Spain and spanned both the acute and convalescent phases of COVID-19. The material from the prospective study consisted of cDNA or gDNA derived from T cells, B-cell-depleted T cells, or PBMCs. Subjects who had been exposed to COVID-19, were actively infected with it, or had recovered from it provided the deeply sampled blood TCRbeta repertoires that made up the dataset. A freely available public database, intended as a resource for researchers studying the immune response to SARS-CoV-2, is where the repertoires were released. Samples came from the ongoing ImmuneRACE study (first 160 participants) plus 1,254 subjects from 6 global collaborators. A de-identified subject ID, COVID-19 status, age in years and sex were almost always included in the sample metadata. Where available, HLA class I and class II types were taken from metadata supplied by the sample provider and were not determined by assay-based typing. Results and caveats for the whole study, not just this receptor: The quantity of clinical and demographic metadata differed by source and by participant and was supplied without curation.

As to this clone: Its cognate antigen has yet to be identified. Base quality data are lacking; no much larger clone is found one base away.

TCRbeta CDR3 regions were amplified from genomic DNA using the immunoSEQ Assay, a bias-controlled multiplex PCR. The source study handled its data this way. The number of nucleated cells in each sample was estimated from the amplification of reference gene primers within the assay. To quantify the absolute abundance of each unique TCRbeta CDR3 rearrangement, sequence reads were collapsed and filtered. Productive Simpson clonality was computed per sample as the square root of Simpson's diversity index over productive rearrangements. Here the immuneACCESS table is served through TCRdb, limited to in-frame sequences with V and J called. Missing clones are a known gap in these copies; in checked studies unresolved V genes cover under half, and the rest lacks a known reason. The D gene and trimming were derived from the DNA, and the V and J assignments and clone size from that table. This sample has tens of thousands of clones in its table, and roughly 85% of those were observed once. Roughly a fifth of the sample is taken by the ten largest.

Whole blood was collected in K2EDTA tubes by collaborating institutions according to the institutions' own protocols. For TCRbeta analysis, collaborators shipped samples in one of three forms: frozen whole blood, isolated PBMCs, or DNA extracted from either of those sample types. Relative to germline, V is missing 1 base and J is missing 0 bases, with 1 base of the junction outside any gene match. From the cysteine through the phenylalanine, the CDR3 covers 17 amino acids. The DNA shown is the 51-base CDR3, in frame from base 1. As encoded in the germline V gene (reference sequence), CDR1 is LNHNV while CDR2 is YYDKDF.

The origin of this receptor is a woman of 80 years or more with acute or convalescent COVID-19. The sequenced sample was peripheral blood. The chain joins TRBV15 to TRBJ2-2, and 11 bases in between align with TRBD2. This receptor has the CDR3 CATSRGGLAANTGELFF. The bases are TGTGCCACCAGCAGAGGGGGACTAGCGGCGAACACCGGGGAGCTGTTTTTT.